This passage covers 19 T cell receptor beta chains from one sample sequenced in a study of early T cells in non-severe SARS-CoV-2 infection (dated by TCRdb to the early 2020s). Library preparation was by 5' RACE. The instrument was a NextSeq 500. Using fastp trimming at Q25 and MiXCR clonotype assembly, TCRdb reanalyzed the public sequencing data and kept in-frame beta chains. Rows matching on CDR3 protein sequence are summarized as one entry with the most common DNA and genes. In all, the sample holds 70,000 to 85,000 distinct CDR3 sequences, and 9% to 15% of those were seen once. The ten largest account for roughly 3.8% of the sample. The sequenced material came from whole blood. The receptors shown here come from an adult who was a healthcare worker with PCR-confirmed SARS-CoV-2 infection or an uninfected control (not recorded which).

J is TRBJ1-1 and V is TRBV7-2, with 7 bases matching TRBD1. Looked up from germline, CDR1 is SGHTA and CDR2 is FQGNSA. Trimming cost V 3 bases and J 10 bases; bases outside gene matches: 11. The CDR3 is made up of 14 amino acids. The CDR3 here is CASSLDRSPTGAFF. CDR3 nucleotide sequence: TGTGCCAGCAGCTTGGACAGGTCCCCGACCGGAGCTTTCTTT.

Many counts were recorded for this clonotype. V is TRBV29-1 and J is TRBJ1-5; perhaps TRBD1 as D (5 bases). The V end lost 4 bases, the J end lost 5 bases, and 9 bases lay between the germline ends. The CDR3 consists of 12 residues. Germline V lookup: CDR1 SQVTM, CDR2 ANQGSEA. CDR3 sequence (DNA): TGCAGCGTTGGGGTCAGGGATCAGCCCCAGCATTTT. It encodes CSVGVRDQPQHF.

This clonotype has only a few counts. The CDR3 DNA sequence: TGTGCCAGCAGCCAAGAGGAGACGCTGGCAGAGACCCAGTACTTC. It yields the protein CASSQEETLAETQYF. The V call is TRBV14, the J call TRBJ2-5; D remains unclear. The V end lost 0 bases, the J end lost 4 bases, and 12 bases lay between the germline ends. The CDR3 contains 15 residues. Germline CDR1 and CDR2: SGHDN and FVKESK.

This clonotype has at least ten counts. The CDR3 is CASSLNGLTGELFF. The CDR3 DNA follows: TGTGCCAGCAGCTTAAATGGTTTGACCGGGGAGCTGTTTTTT. The chain has TRBV11-2 and TRBJ2-2; D remains ambiguous. V lost 2 bases and J 5 bases, leaving 9 bases between the germline ends. The germline V gene encodes CDR1 SGHAT and CDR2 FQNNGV. The CDR3 has 14 amino acids.

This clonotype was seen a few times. This chain's CDR3 is CASSRQGLNTEAFF. The CDR3 nucleotides read TGTGCCAGCAGTCGACAGGGTCTGAACACTGAAGCTTTCTTT. The chain uses TRBV6-6 and TRBJ1-1; the match to TRBD1 covers 7 bases. Germline V gene sequence: CDR1 MNHNY, CDR2 SVGAGI (reference sequence). The CDR3 extends over 14 amino acids. Trimming cost V 5 bases and J 0 bases; bases outside gene matches: 3.

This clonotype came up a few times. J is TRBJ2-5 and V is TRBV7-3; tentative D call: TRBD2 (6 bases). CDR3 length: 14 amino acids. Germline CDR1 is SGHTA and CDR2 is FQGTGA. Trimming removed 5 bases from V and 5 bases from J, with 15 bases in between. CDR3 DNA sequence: TGTGCCAGCAGCCGTACGGGACTGGGGGAGACCCAGTACTTC. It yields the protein CASSRTGLGETQYF.

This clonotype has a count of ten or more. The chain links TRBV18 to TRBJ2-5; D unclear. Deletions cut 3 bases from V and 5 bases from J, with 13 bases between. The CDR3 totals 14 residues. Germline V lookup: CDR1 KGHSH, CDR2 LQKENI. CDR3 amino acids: CASSPDQVGETQYF. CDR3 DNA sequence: TGTGCCAGCTCACCTGACCAGGTTGGGGAGACCCAGTACTTC. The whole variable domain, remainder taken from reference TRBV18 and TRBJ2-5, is NAGVMQNPRHLVRRRGQEARLRCSPMKGHSHVYWYRQLPEEGLKFMVYLQKENIIDESGMPKERFSAEFPKEGPSILRIQQVVRGDSAAYFCASSPDQVGETQYFGPGTRLLVL.

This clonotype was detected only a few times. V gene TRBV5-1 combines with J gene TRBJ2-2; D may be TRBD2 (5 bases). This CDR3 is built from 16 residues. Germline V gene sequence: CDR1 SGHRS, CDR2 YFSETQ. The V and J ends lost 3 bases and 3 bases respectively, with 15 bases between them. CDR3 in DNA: TGCGCCAGCAGCTCGAGAGCGATGGGAGACACCGGGGAGCTGTTTTTT. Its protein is CASSSRAMGDTGELFF.

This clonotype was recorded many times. The CDR3 loop is CASSPPGTRAYEQYF. DNA for the CDR3: TGTGCCAGCAGTCCCCCCGGGACAAGAGCTTACGAGCAGTACTTC. V usage is TRBV28 and J usage is TRBJ2-7, with a possible D match to TRBD1 (6 bases). The CDR3 is made up of 15 amino acids. Between the trimmed V and J ends, which lost 5 bases and 4 bases, there was a span of 18 bases. Germline assignment: CDR1 MDHEN and CDR2 SYDVKM.

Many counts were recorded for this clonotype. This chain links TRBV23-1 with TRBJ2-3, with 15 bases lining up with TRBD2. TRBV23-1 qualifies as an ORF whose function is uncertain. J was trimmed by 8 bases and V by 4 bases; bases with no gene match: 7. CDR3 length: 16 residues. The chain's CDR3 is CASSRTSGRATLTQYF. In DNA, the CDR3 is TGCGCCAGCAGTCGGACTAGCGGGAGGGCGACACTTACGCAGTATTTT.

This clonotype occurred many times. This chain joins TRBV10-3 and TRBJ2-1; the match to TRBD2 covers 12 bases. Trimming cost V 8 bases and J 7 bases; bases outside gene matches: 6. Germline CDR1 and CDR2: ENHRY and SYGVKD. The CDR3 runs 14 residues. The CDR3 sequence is CAIGRLAGENEQFF. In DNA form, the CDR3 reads TGTGCCATCGGGAGACTAGCGGGAGAAAATGAGCAGTTCTTC.

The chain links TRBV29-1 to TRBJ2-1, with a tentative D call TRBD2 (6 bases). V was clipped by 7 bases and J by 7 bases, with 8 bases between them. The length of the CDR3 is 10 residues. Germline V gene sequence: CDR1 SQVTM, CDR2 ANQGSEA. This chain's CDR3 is CSGGGNEQFF. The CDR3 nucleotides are TGCAGCGGGGGAGGAAATGAGCAGTTCTTC.

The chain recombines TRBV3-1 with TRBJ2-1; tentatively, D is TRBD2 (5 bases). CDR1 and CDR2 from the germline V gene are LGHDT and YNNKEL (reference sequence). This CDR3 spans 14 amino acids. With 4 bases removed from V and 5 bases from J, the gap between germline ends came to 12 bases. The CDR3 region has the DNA TGTGCCAGCAGCCCAAACCTAGCAAACAATGAGCAGTTCTTC. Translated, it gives CASSPNLANNEQFF.

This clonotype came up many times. This chain's CDR3 is CASSLADRSNQPQHF. CDR3 bases: TGTGCCAGCAGCTTGGCCGACAGGAGCAATCAGCCCCAGCATTTT. This rearrangement joins TRBV5-5 to TRBJ1-5, with a possible D match to TRBD1 (6 bases). The CDR3 is 15 residues long. Germline-derived CDR1 and CDR2 are SGHKS and YYEKEE (reference sequence). V lost 0 bases to trimming and J lost 1 base, with 8 bases between them. The whole variable domain, filled in from reference TRBV5-5 and TRBJ1-5, reads DAGVTQSPTHLIKTRGQQVTLRCSPISGHKSVSWYQQVLGQGPQFIFQYYEKEERGRGNFPDRFSARQFPNYSSELNVNALLLGDSALYLCASSLADRSNQPQHFGDGTRLSIL.

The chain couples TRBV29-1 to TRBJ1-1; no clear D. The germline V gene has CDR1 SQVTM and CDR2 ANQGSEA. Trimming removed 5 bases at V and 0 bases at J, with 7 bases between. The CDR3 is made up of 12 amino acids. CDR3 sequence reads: CSVSDMNTEAFF. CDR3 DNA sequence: TGCAGCGTTAGCGATATGAACACTGAAGCTTTCTTT.

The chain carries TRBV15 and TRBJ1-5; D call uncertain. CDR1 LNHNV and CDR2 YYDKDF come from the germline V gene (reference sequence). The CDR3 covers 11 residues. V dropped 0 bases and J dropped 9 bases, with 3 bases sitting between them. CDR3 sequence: CATSRDGPQHF. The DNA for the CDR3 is TGTGCCACCAGCAGAGATGGGCCCCAGCATTTT.

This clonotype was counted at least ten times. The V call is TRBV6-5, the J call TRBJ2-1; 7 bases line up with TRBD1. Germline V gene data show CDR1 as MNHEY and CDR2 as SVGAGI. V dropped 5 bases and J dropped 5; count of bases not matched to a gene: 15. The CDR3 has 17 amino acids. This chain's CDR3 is CASSSPAGRGSNNEQFF. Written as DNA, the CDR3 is TGTGCCAGCAGTAGCCCCGCCGGCAGGGGGTCAAACAATGAGCAGTTCTTC.

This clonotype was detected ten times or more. CDR3 residues: CASSAGLAEAYEQYF. The CDR3, as DNA: TGTGCCAGCAGCGCGGGACTAGCGGAGGCCTACGAGCAGTACTTC. The rearrangement uses TRBV9 and TRBJ2-7; 11 positions match TRBD2. The CDR3 extends over 15 amino acids. Germline lookup yields CDR1 SGDLS and CDR2 YYNGEE. Losses at the gene ends were 3 bases for V and 2 bases for J; bases not matched to a gene: 4.

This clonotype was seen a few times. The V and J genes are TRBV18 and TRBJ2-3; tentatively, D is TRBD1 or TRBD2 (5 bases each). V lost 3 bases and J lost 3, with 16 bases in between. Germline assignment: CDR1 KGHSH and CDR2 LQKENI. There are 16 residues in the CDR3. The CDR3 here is CASSPQAGAPTDTQYF. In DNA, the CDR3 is TGTGCCAGCTCACCTCAAGCCGGGGCCCCAACAGATACGCAGTATTTT.